This T cell receptor (beta chain) comes out of a study of prognosis after radiotherapy for stage I lung cancer. About the research overall: Stage I non-small cell lung cancer cases were enrolled from early 2018 through early 2019. Histology showed adenocarcinoma in about twelve patients versus squamous cell carcinoma in seven or eight. Distant metastasis occurred in a handful of patients at a median of about seven months after radiotherapy, while approximately 16 showed no significant progression. At a biologically effective dose of at least 100 Gy and in 3 to 5 fractions, SBRT was the radiotherapy delivered.

Trimming took 5 bases from V and 0 from J; bases not matched to a gene: 4. The CDR3 extends over 15 amino acids. Germline assignment: CDR1 SGHNT and CDR2 YENEEA. Amplification of TCR beta CDR3 from genomic DNA used two-round multiplex PCR. Gene-specific TRBV and TRBJ primers were used in PCR round one. Each CDR3 protein gets one entry after TCRdb re-called the multiplex PCR reads with MiXCR. The sample records about 18,000 distinct CDR3 sequences, approximately 17% being singletons. This clonotype was seen ten or more times. The receptor comes from a donor aged 50 or older with non-small cell lung cancer. The starting material was PBMCs, obtained before or after stereotactic body radiation therapy (not recorded which). The chain combines TRBV11-3 with TRBJ2-1; 7 bases align to TRBD1. The CDR3: CASSPWTGSYNEQFF. In DNA, the CDR3 is TGTGCCAGCAGCCCCTGGACAGGCTCCTACAATGAGCAGTTCTTC.